This T cell receptor beta chain was sequenced for a study of shared clonotypes between healthy human individuals. Germline CDR1 reads SGHNT; CDR2 reads YYREEE (reference sequence). The CDR3 consists of 15 residues. Trimming removed 3 bases from V and 4 bases from J; junction bases left unmatched: 8. The table came from immunoSEQ multiplex PCR; TCRdb's copy has only in-frame clones and leaves some out. The table lists a few hundred thousand clones, just over 75% of them singletons, with approximately 12% in the top ten. Each of the donors was a healthy adult who was HIV-negative and had not had a recent acute infection or vaccination.

Sequencing used PBMCs. The source of this sequence is a woman aged 40 to 50 in good health. Some clones in this sample may be carry-over from other donors' samples. The gene calls are TRBV5-4 and TRBJ2-3; 7 bases fit TRBD1. The CDR3 spells CASSSTGIMSDTQYF. The CDR3 DNA reads as TGTGCCAGCAGCTCGACAGGGATTATGTCAGATACGCAGTATTTT.